The entry that follows covers one T cell receptor (beta chain) sequence. The CDR3 has 16 residues. Trimming shortened V by 4 bases and J by 0 bases, and 15 bases separated the two germline ends. CDR1 SGDLS and CDR2 YYNGEE come from the germline V gene. The sample belongs to a study of OX40 agonist ivuxolimab in advanced cancers. Study in general: In this trial design, patients received ivuxolimab intravenously at 0.01 to 10 mg/kg every 2 weeks.

TCRdb's copy holds only in-frame clones and misses some; the assay was immunoSEQ multiplex PCR. The data show more than 100,000 clones, 85% to 95% seen once. Blood samples were obtained at baseline, cycle 4 day 1, and cycle 7 day 1. The receptor comes from an adult with an advanced solid tumor such as melanoma, head and neck, liver or kidney cancer. The sequenced sample was CD4+ or CD8+ T cells sorted from blood, obtained in a trial of the OX40 agonist ivuxolimab. V is TRBV9 and J is TRBJ2-3; unclear D gene. This CDR3 is CASSSRTLPSTDTQYF. CDR3 coding DNA: TGTGCCAGCAGCTCGCGGACCCTACCTAGCACAGATACGCAGTATTTT. Looking up the rest from reference TRBV9 and TRBJ2-3 gives the full variable domain: DSGVTQTPKHLITATGQRVTLRCSPRSGDLSVYWYQQSLDQGLQFLIQYYNGEERAKGNILERFSAQQFPDLHSELNLSSLELGDSALYFCASSSRTLPSTDTQYFGPGTRLTVL.